One sample yielded the 11 T cell receptor beta chains listed below, sequenced in a study of siplizumab effects on memory and regulatory T cells. TCRdb's table, derived via immunoSEQ multiplex PCR, lists solely in-frame clones and lacks some. This sample has tens of thousands of clones; less than 90% occur once, and the top ten carry 0.35%. Sequenced sample: naive CD8+ T cells sorted from blood. The receptors were gathered from a human donor in good health.

This chain connects TRBV10-2 to TRBJ1-2, with D hard to call. Germline CDR1 reads WSHSY; CDR2 reads SAAADI. V gave up 3 bases and J gave up 3 bases, with 20 bases separating them. This CDR3 spans 17 amino acids. This CDR3 is CASSEPGFGVSDYGYTF. CDR3 bases: TGCGCCAGCAGTGAACCGGGGTTTGGGGTTAGCGACTATGGCTACACCTTC.

The gene calls are TRBV6-5 and TRBJ2-5; 9 positions match TRBD1. Trimming took 6 bases from V and 5 from J; bases not matched to a gene: 7. Per the germline V gene, CDR1 is MNHEY and CDR2 is SVGAGI. The CDR3 has 14 amino acids. The CDR3 region has the DNA TGTGCCAGCAGCCTACAGGGGGCAGGGGAGACCCAGTACTTC. Translation: CASSLQGAGETQYF.

J is TRBJ2-1 and V is TRBV4-1; 9 positions agree with TRBD2. Germline values: CDR1 MGHRA, CDR2 YSYEKL. This CDR3 contains 17 residues. V shed 1 base and J 2 bases; nucleotides not matched to a gene: 6. CDR3 residues: CASSQVPAGGPYNEQFF. The CDR3 coding sequence is TGCGCCAGCAGCCAAGTCCCAGCGGGGGGACCCTACAATGAGCAGTTCTTC.

The chain has TRBV2 and TRBJ2-1; D unclear. The CDR3 runs to 10 residues. Germline V gene lookup returns CDR1 SNHLY and CDR2 FYNNEI. V was pared by 4 bases and J by 7 bases, with 2 bases between. CDR3 coding DNA: TGTGCCAGCAGTGCGAATGAGCAGTTCTTC. The encoded protein is CASSANEQFF. The variable domain in full, with the rest retrieved from reference TRBV2 and TRBJ2-1, is EPEVTQTPSHQVTQMGQEVILRCVPISNHLYFYWYRQILGQKVEFLVSFYNNEISEKSEIFDDQFSVERPDGSNFTLKIRSTKLEDSAMYFCASSANEQFFGPGTRLTVL.

The chain uses TRBV27 and TRBJ2-1; either TRBD1 or TRBD2 may supply D (5 bases each). Germline CDR1 MNHEY, CDR2 SMNVEV (reference sequence). The CDR3 is 14 residues long. Trimming cost V 7 bases and J 1 base, with 11 bases left between them. The chain's CDR3 is CASTRGGSYNEQFF. The DNA for the CDR3 is TGTGCCAGCACCCGGGGCGGGTCCTACAATGAGCAGTTCTTC.

The rearrangement uses TRBV19 and TRBJ1-1; a possible D gene is TRBD1 (5 bases). Per germline, CDR1 LNHDA and CDR2 SQIVND (reference sequence). The ends were cut back, 2 bases at V and 0 bases at J, with 13 bases in the middle. The CDR3 contains 16 residues. CDR3 residues: CASSIRQGSMNTEAFF. CDR3 bases: TGTGCCAGTAGTATACGTCAGGGATCCATGAACACTGAAGCTTTCTTT.

The V call is TRBV6-5, the J call TRBJ2-7; the match to TRBD1 covers 8 bases. CDR1 and CDR2 (germline): MNHEY, SVGAGI. The CDR3 runs 14 residues. J gave up 5 bases and V 0 bases, and 3 bases lay outside the gene matches. In nucleotides, the CDR3 is TGTGCCAGCAGTTACTCGGGGACAGGAAACGAGCAGTACTTC. Encoded protein: CASSYSGTGNEQYF.

J is TRBJ1-4 and V is TRBV4-3; D gene ambiguous. Per germline, CDR1 LGHNA and CDR2 YSLEER. The CDR3 spans 11 residues. The ends were cut back, 4 bases at V and 5 bases at J, with 2 bases in the middle. The CDR3 region has the DNA TGCGCCAGCAGCCCGAATGAAAAACTGTTTTTT. Amino acid sequence: CASSPNEKLFF.

This rearrangement joins TRBV6-5 to TRBJ1-5; D may be TRBD1 (5 bases). The V gene's germline CDR1 is MNHEY and CDR2 SVGAGI. The CDR3 contains 15 residues. V lost 0 bases and J 5 bases, leaving 11 bases between the germline ends. The CDR3 nucleotides read TGTGCCAGCAGTTACTCGACCGGGGGGGATCAGCCCCAGCATTTT. This sequence encodes CASSYSTGGDQPQHF.

The table lists this clone with a count of one. The chain links TRBV10-3 to TRBJ2-7; D perhaps matches TRBD2 (5 bases). CDR3 size: 13 residues. V lost 6 bases and J 4 bases, leaving 13 bases between the germline ends. CDR1 ENHRY and CDR2 SYGVKD come from the germline V gene. This CDR3 is CAIRDYNPYEQYF. In nucleotides, the CDR3 is TGTGCCATCAGAGACTATAATCCTTACGAGCAGTACTTC.

This chain uses TRBV4-1 with TRBJ1-3; no clear D. The CDR3 length is 16 residues. Germline V lookup: CDR1 MGHRA, CDR2 YSYEKL. The V end lost 1 base, the J end lost 4 bases, and 14 bases lay between the germline ends. The DNA of the CDR3 is TGCGCCAGCAGCCAAGTTGGTACCCCGTCAGGAAACACCATATATTTT. It encodes CASSQVGTPSGNTIYF.